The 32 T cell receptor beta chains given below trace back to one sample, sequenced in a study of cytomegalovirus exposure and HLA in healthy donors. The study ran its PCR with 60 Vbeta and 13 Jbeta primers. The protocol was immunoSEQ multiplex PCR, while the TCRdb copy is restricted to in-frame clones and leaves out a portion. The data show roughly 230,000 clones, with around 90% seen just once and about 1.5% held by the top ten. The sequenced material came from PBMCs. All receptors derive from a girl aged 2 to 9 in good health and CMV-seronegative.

The CDR3, as DNA: TGTGCCAGCAGCCGGACTTATACCTACAATGAGCAGTTCTTC. Its protein product is CASSRTYTYNEQFF. This chain connects TRBV4-2 to TRBJ2-1, with D tentatively TRBD2 (5 bases). With 4 bases removed from V and 2 bases from J, the gap between germline ends came to 9 bases. This CDR3 is built from 14 residues. CDR1 and CDR2 (germline): LGHNA, YNFKEQ.

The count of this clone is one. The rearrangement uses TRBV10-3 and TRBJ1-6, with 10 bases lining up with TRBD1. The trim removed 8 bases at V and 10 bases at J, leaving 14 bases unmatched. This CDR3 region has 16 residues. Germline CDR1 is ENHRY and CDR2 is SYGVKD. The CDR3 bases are TGTGCCATCTGTAAGGACAGGGGGATGTTGGGGTCACCCCTCCACTTT. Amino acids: CAICKDRGMLGSPLHF.

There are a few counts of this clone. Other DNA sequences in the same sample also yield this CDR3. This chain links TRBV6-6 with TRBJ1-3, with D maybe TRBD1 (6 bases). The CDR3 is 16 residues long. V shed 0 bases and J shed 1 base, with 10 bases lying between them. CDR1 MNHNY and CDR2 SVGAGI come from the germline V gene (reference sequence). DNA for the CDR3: TGTGCCAGCAGTTACTCGCCCGACAGGTCTGGAAACACCATATATTTT. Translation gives CASSYSPDRSGNTIYF.

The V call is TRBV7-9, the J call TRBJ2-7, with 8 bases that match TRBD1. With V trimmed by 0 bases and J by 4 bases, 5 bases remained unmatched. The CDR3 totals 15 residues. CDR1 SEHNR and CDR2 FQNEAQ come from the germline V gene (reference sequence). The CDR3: CASSLATGATYEQYF. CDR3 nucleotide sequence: TGTGCCAGCAGCTTAGCGACAGGGGCTACTTACGAGCAGTACTTC.

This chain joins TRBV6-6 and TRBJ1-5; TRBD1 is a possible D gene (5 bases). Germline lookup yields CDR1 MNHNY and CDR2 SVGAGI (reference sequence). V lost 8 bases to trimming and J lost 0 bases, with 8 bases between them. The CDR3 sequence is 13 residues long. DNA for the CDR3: TGTGCCAGCGGGGCGGTTAGCAATCAGCCCCAGCATTTT. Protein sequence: CASGAVSNQPQHF.

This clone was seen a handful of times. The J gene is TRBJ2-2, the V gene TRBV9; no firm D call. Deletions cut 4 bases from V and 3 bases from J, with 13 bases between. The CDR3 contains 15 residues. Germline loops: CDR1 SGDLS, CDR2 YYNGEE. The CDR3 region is CASSPRLLDTGELFF. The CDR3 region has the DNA TGTGCCAGCAGCCCTAGACTCCTGGACACCGGGGAGCTGTTTTTT.

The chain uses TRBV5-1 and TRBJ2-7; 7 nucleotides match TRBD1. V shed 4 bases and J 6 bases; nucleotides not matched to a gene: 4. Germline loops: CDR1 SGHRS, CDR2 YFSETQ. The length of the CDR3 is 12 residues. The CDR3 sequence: CASSPTGSEQYF. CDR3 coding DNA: TGCGCCAGCAGCCCGACAGGGTCCGAGCAGTACTTC.

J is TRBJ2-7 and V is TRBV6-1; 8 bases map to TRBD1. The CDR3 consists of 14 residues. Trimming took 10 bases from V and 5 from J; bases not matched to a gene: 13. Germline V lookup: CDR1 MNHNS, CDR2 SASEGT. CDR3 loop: CATREDRAVNEQYF. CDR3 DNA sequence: TGTGCCACCCGAGAGGACAGGGCGGTAAACGAGCAGTACTTC.

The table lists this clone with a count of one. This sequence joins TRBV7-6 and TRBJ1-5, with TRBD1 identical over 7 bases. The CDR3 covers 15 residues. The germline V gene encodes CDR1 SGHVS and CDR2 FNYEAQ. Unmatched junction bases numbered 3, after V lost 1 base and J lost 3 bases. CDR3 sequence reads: CASSLGDSSNQPQHF. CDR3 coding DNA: TGTGCCAGCAGCTTAGGGGACAGCTCCAATCAGCCCCAGCATTTT.

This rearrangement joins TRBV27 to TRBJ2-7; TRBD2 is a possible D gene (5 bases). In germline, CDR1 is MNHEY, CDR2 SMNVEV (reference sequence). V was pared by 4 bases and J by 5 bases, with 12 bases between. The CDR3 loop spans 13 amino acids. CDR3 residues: CASSSVGIHEQYF. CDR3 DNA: TGTGCCAGCAGTTCGGTCGGGATCCACGAGCAGTACTTC.

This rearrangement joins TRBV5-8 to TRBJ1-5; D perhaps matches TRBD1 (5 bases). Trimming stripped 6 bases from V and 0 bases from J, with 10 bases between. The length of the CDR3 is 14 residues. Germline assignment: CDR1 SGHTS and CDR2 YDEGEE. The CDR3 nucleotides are TGTGCCAGCACGCAGGGTCTTAGCAATCAGCCCCAGCATTTT. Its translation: CASTQGLSNQPQHF.

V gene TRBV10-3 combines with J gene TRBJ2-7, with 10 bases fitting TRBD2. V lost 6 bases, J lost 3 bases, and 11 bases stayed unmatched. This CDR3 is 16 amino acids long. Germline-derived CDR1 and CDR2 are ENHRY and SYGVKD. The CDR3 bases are TGTGCCATCAGGGAGCGAACTAGCGGGGAAAACTACGAGCAGTACTTC. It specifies CAIRERTSGENYEQYF.

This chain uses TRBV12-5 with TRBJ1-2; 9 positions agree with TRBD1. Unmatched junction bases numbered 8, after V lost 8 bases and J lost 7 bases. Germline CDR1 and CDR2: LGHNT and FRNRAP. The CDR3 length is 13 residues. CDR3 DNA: TGTGCTAGTACCCCTACAGGGGGCCGTGGCTACACCTTC. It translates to CASTPTGGRGYTF.

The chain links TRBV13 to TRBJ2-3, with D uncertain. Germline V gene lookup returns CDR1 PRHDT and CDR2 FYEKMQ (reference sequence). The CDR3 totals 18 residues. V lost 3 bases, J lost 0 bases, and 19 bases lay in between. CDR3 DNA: TGTGCCAGCAGCTTCTCAGCAGGAAATCCACCTAGCACAGATACGCAGTATTTT. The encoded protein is CASSFSAGNPPSTDTQYF.

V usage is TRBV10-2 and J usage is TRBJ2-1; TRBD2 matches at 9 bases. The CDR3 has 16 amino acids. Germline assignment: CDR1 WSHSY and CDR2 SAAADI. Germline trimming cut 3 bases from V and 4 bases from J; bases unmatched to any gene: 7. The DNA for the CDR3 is TGCGCCAGCAGTGATCCGGCTAGCGGGATGTACAATGAGCAGTTCTTC. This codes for CASSDPASGMYNEQFF.

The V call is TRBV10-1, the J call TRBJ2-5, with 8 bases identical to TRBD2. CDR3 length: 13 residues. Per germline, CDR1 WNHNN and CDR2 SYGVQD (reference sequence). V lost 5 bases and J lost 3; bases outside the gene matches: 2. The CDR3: CASSREGEETQYF. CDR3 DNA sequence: TGCGCCAGCAGTCGGGAGGGTGAAGAGACCCAGTACTTC.

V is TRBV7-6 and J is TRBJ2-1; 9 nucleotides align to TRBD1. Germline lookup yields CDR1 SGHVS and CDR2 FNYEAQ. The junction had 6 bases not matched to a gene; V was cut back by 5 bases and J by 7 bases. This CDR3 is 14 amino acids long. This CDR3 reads CASSPQGAVNEQFF. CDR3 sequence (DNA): TGTGCCAGCAGCCCACAGGGGGCTGTGAATGAGCAGTTCTTC.

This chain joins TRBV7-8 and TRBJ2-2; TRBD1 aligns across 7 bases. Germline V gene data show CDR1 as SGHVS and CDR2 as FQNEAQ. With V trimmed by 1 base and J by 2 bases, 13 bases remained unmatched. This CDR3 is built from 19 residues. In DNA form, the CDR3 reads TGTGCCAGCAGCTTAGGTATAGGGTTGGGACAGACCAACACCGGGGAGCTGTTTTTT. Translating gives CASSLGIGLGQTNTGELFF. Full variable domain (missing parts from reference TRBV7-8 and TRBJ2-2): GAGVSQSPRYKVAKRGQDVALRCDPISGHVSLFWYQQALGQGPEFLTYFQNEAQLDKSGLPSDRFFAERPEGSVSTLKIQRTQQEDSAVYLCASSLGIGLGQTNTGELFFGEGSRLTVL.

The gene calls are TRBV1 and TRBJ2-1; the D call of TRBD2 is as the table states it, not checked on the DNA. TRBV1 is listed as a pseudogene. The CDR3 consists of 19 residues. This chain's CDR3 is CTSSQDRGTGTSGIDEQFF. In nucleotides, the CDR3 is TGCACCAGCAGCCAAGATCGGGGGACCGGGACTAGCGGGATCGATGAGCAGTTCTTC.

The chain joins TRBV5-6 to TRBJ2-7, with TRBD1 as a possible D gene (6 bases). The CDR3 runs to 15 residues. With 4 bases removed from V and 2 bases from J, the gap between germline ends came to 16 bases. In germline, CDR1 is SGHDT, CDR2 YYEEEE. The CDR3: CASSTRQVLTYEQYF. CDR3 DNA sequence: TGTGCCAGCAGCACGCGACAGGTCCTTACCTACGAGCAGTACTTC.

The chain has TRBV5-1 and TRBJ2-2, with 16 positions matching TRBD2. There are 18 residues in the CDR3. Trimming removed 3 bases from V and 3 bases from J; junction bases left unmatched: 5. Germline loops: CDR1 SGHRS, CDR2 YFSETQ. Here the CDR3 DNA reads TGCGCCAGCAGCTCCTGGGGGACTAGCGGGGGGGACACCGGGGAGCTGTTTTTT. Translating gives CASSSWGTSGGDTGELFF. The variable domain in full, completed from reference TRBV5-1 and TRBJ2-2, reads KAGVTQTPRYLIKTRGQQVTLSCSPISGHRSVSWYQQTPGQGLQFLFEYFSETQRNKGNFPGRFSGRQFSNSRSEMNVSTLELGDSALYLCASSSWGTSGGDTGELFFGEGSRLTVL.

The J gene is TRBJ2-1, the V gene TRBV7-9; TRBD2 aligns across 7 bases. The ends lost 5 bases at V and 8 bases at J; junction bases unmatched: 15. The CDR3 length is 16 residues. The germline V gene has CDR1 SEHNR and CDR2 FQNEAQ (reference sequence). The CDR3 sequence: CASSPYLVTSDYEQFF. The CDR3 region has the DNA TGTGCCAGCAGCCCGTACCTCGTTACTAGCGATTATGAGCAGTTCTTC.

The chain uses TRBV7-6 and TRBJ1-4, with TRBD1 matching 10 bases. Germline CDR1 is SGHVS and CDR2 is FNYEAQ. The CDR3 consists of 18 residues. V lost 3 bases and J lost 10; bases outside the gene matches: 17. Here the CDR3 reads CASSLGAGTGAQMGKLFF. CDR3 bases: TGTGCCAGCAGCTTGGGGGCCGGGACAGGGGCACAGATGGGAAAACTGTTTTTT.

The CDR3, as DNA: TGTGCCAGCAGCCCAGGAAGCAATCAGCCCCAGCATTTT. It yields the protein CASSPGSNQPQHF. The rearrangement links TRBV7-6 to TRBJ1-5, with no clear D. The CDR3 contains 13 residues. V was clipped by 5 bases and J by 1 base, with 6 bases between them. Germline V lookup: CDR1 SGHVS, CDR2 FNYEAQ.

The CDR3 nucleotides are TGTGCCAGCAGCCCGCTGGACACCCTGAACACTGAAGCTTTCTTT. It encodes CASSPLDTLNTEAFF. The chain uses TRBV21-1 and TRBJ1-1; TRBD1 is taken as the D call from the table, unchecked against the DNA. TRBV21-1 is assigned pseudogene status. The CDR3 totals 15 residues.

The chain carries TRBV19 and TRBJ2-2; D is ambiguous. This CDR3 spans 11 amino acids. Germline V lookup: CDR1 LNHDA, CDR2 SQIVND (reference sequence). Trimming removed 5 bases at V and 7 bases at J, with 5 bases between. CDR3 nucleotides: TGTGCCAGTAGTGTCGGCGGGGAGCTGTTTTTT. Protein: CASSVGGELFF. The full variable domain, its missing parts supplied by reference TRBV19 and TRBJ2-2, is DGGITQSPKYLFRKEGQNVTLSCEQNLNHDAMYWYRQDPGQGLRLIYYSQIVNDFQKGDIAEGYSVSREKKESFPLTVTSAQKNPTAFYLCASSVGGELFFGEGSRLTVL.

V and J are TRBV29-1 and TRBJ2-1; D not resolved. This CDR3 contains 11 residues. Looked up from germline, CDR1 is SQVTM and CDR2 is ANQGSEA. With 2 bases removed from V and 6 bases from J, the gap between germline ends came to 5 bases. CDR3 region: CSVERVNEQFF. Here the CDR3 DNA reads TGCAGCGTTGAACGGGTCAATGAGCAGTTCTTC.

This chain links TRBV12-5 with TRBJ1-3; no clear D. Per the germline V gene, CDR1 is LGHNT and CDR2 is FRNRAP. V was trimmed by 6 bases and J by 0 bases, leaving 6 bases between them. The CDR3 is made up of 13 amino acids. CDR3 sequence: CASGRSSGNTIYF. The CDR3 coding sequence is TGTGCTAGTGGCCGCAGCTCTGGAAACACCATATATTTT.

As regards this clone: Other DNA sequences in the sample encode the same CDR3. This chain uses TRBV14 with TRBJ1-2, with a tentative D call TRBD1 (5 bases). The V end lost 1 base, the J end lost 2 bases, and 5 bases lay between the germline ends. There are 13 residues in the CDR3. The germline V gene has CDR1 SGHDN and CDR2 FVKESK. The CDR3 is CASSQGTNYGYTF. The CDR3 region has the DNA TGTGCCAGCAGCCAAGGGACAAACTATGGCTACACCTTC.

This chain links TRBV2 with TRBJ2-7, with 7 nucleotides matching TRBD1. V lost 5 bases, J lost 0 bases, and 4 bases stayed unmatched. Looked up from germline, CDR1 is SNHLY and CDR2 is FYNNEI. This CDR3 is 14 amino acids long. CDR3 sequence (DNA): TGTGCCAGCAGTCTGAACAGGGGCTCCTACGAGCAGTACTTC. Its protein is CASSLNRGSYEQYF. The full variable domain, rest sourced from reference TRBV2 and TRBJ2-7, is EPEVTQTPSHQVTQMGQEVILRCVPISNHLYFYWYRQILGQKVEFLVSFYNNEISEKSEIFDDQFSVERPDGSNFTLKIRSTKLEDSAMYFCASSLNRGSYEQYFGPGTRLTVT.

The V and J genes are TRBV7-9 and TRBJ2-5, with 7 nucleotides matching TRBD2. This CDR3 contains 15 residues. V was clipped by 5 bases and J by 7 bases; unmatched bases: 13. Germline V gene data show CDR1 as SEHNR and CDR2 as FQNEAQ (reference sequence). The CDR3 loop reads CASSPGGPTLGTQYF. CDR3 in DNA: TGTGCCAGCAGCCCGGGGGGACCAACACTAGGGACCCAGTACTTC.

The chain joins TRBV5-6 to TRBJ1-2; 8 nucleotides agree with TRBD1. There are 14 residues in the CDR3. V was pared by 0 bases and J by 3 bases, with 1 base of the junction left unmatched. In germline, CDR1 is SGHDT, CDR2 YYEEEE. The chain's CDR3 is CASSLDRGYYGYTF. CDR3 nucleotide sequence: TGTGCCAGCAGCTTGGACAGGGGGTACTATGGCTACACCTTC.